This record concerns one T cell receptor beta chain sequence. The antigen is undetermined. CDR3 length: 14 amino acids. With 4 bases clipped from V and 5 bases from J, the junction kept 3 bases outside the gene matches. CDR1 and CDR2 (germline): SGHDN, FVKESK. The record originates from a study of T cells in localized non-small cell lung cancer. Study-wide findings and caveats: Appearance in adjacent lung was seen for a median around 58 of the top 100 tumor clones.

The table came from immunoSEQ multiplex PCR; TCRdb's copy has only in-frame clones and leaves some out. This sample has approximately 41,000 clones, with 90% to 95% found just once. Here the sequenced sample was PBMCs, taken before any cancer treatment. This chain links TRBV14 with TRBJ1-2, with 11 bases identical to TRBD1. The source of this sequence is a woman between 40 and 69 years old with stage II lung adenocarcinoma. The CDR3 reads CASSPGQGDYGYTF. The CDR3 DNA is TGTGCCAGCAGCCCGGGACAGGGGGATTATGGCTACACCTTC.